This T cell receptor beta chain came from a study of cytomegalovirus exposure and HLA in healthy donors. Notes on the study in general: The study put 160 or so TCR beta chains on its list as cytomegalovirus-associated. Accounts indicate the classifier identified cytomegalovirus status with strong specificity and sensitivity.

V dropped 3 bases and J dropped 8; count of bases not matched to a gene: 12. This CDR3 comprises 15 residues. Germline loops: CDR1 MDHEN, CDR2 SYDVKM. Separation from the 666-subject first cohort characterized the roughly 130-subject validation cohort, to which the donors belonged. Clones were sequenced by immunoSEQ multiplex PCR, and TCRdb holds only the in-frame ones, with some missing. The table has roughly 250,000 clones, 90% seen once; the top ten hold 0.37%. Note on this clone: Its target is not known.

The V call is TRBV28, the J call TRBJ1-2, with 7 nucleotides matching TRBD1. The TCR originated in a woman between 18 and 30 years old in good health and CMV-seronegative. Sequencing was carried out using PBMCs. The CDR3: CASSFQGGATHGYTF. The CDR3 bases are TGTGCCAGCAGTTTTCAAGGGGGCGCAACTCACGGCTACACCTTC.